The 4 T cell receptor beta chains given below trace back to one sample, sequenced in a study of OX40 agonist ivuxolimab in advanced cancers. Some clones are missing from TCRdb's copy, which holds only in-frame ones; the method was immunoSEQ multiplex PCR. Of tens of thousands of clones listed, roughly 92% are singletons. The sequencing used CD4+ or CD8+ T cells sorted from blood, collected in a trial of the OX40 agonist ivuxolimab. The receptors were sampled from an adult with an advanced solid tumor such as melanoma, head and neck, liver or kidney cancer.

CDR3 DNA sequence: TGTGCCAGCAGTGGGGCAGGAGATAATTCACCCCTCCACTTT. This codes for CASSGAGDNSPLHF. The rearrangement links TRBV2 to TRBJ1-6, with D unresolved. Trimming took off 4 bases at V and 5 bases at J, with 9 bases between the two ends. Looked up from germline, CDR1 is SNHLY and CDR2 is FYNNEI. CDR3 size: 14 residues.

The DNA of the CDR3 is TGTGCCAGCAGCACCCTTATGGGGGGCGCGTCGCCTAACTATGGCTACACCTTC. Translated: CASSTLMGGASPNYGYTF. The chain couples TRBV28 to TRBJ1-2, with D tentatively TRBD1 (6 bases). In germline, CDR1 is MDHEN, CDR2 SYDVKM. The CDR3 runs 18 residues. Trimming shortened V by 6 bases and J by 0 bases, and 23 bases separated the two germline ends.

This chain connects TRBV7-9 to TRBJ2-5; D gene unclear. Per the germline V gene, CDR1 is SEHNR and CDR2 is FQNEAQ (reference sequence). This CDR3 is built from 11 residues. V shed 6 bases and J shed 7 bases, with 9 bases lying between them. The CDR3 DNA sequence: TGTGCCAGCAGGGATGACGGGACCCAGTACTTC. Translating it yields CASRDDGTQYF.

The chain recombines TRBV4-1 with TRBJ1-3; tentatively, D is TRBD1 (6 bases). Germline V gene sequence: CDR1 MGHRA, CDR2 YSYEKL. Trimming cost V 0 bases and J 4 bases, with 10 bases left between them. This CDR3 has 15 amino acids. The CDR3 nucleotides read TGCGCCAGCAGCCAAGATGGGGGGCAGGGAAACACCATATATTTT. It codes for CASSQDGGQGNTIYF.